This T cell receptor beta chain comes out of a study of identical twins. The CDR3 is 14 residues long. Germline V lookup: CDR1 SQVTM, CDR2 ANQGSEA. Trimming removed 0 bases from V and 2 bases from J, with 11 bases in between. Whole-study results and caveats: Invariant T cells like MAIT and iNKT could partly confound the zero-insertion analyses. Memory repertoires showed no such pattern, whereas abundant cord blood beta clonotypes carried fewer insertions.

In the case of this clonotype: Its matching antigen is unknown.

TCRdb independently ran MiXCR on the 5' RACE reads; one entry per CDR3 protein. The data contain more than 400,000 distinct CDR3 sequences, about 16% of them singletons. This same sample was also part of a study on yellow fever vaccine responses in identical twins.

The chain is built from TRBV29-1 and TRBJ2-7; the D is unclear. The clonotype was recovered from a young woman in good health. Sequencing used CD4+ T cells sorted from blood. CDR3 loop: CSVEESYSTYEQYV. Here the CDR3 DNA reads TGCAGCGTTGAAGAGTCCTACAGTACCTACGAGCAGTACGTC.